Presented here are 26 T cell receptor beta chains from one specimen sequenced in a study of regulatory T cells in long-lasting Graves disease. TCR beta libraries were built with iRepertoire HTBI primers and Arm-PCR of CDR3 regions. TCRdb reprocessed the multiplex PCR reads with MiXCR, giving one entry per CDR3 protein. Among hundreds of thousands of distinct CDR3 sequences listed, more than 15% were seen once. Time point specified: newly diagnosed GD, antithyroid drugs for less than 3 months. Extracted RNA from PBMCs served as the source of the TCR library. The data were also submitted as part of a second study, on T cells in Graves' hyperthyroidism and ophthalmopathy.

Sequenced material: peripheral blood mononuclear cells (PBMCs), taken at new diagnosis, from a patient treated with antithyroid drugs. All receptors come from a woman in her forties or fifties with Graves disease.

This clonotype was counted ten times or more. The CDR3 nucleotides read TGTGCCAGCAGTCTCCGACAGAGGGGAGATGAAAAACTGTTTTTT. Encoded protein: CASSLRQRGDEKLFF. The chain is built from TRBV12-3 or TRBV12-4 and TRBJ1-4, with a tentative D call TRBD1 (5 bases). Trimming removed 5 bases from V and 6 bases from J, with 16 bases in between. The CDR3 length is 15 residues.

This clonotype has just a few counts. The gene calls are TRBV5-1 and TRBJ1-1, with 8 positions matching TRBD1. The junction had 12 bases not matched to a gene; V was cut back by 3 bases and J by 8 bases. The length of the CDR3 is 15 residues. Germline assignment: CDR1 SGHRS and CDR2 YFSETQ. CDR3 protein: CASSWAGGGQGEAFF. The CDR3 coding sequence is TGCGCCAGCAGCTGGGCAGGGGGCGGCCAGGGAGAAGCTTTCTTT.

To note about this clonotype: It may be a read error: a sequence one base away is much more abundant. The V gene is TRBV7-9, the J gene TRBJ2-5, with TRBD2 matching 8 bases. Trimming cost V 7 bases and J 11 bases; bases outside gene matches: 18. The germline V gene encodes CDR1 SEHNR and CDR2 FQNEAQ (reference sequence). The length of the CDR3 is 15 residues. For the CDR3, the DNA is TGTGCCAGCACGGGGGGGGTTCACTCCTACAATGAGCAGTACTTC. Translated, it gives CASTGGVHSYNEQYF.

The V and J genes are TRBV15 and TRBJ2-5; D assignment may be TRBD1 or TRBD2 (5 bases each). The CDR3 extends over 13 amino acids. The V end lost 0 bases, the J end lost 11 bases, and 13 bases lay between the germline ends. Germline CDR1 is LNHNV and CDR2 is YYDKDF (reference sequence). CDR3 loop: CATSREGTMSQYF. CDR3 coding DNA: TGTGCCACCAGCAGAGAGGGGACCATGTCTCAGTACTTC. Complete variable domain (other parts from reference TRBV15 and TRBJ2-5): DAMVIQNPRYQVTQFGKPVTLSCSQTLNHNVMYWYQQKSSQAPKLLFHYYDKDFNNEADTPDNFQSRRPNTSFCFLDIRSPGLGDTAMYLCATSREGTMSQYFGPGTRLLVL.

This clonotype has at least ten counts. The CDR3 sequence: CASSLQAGTGAEAFF. CDR3 sequence (DNA): TGTGCCAGCAGTTTACAGGCGGGGACGGGTGCTGAAGCTTTCTTT. The rearrangement joins TRBV12-3 or TRBV12-4 to TRBJ1-1, with D possibly being TRBD1 (5 bases). This CDR3 is 15 amino acids long. Trimming removed 2 bases at V and 6 bases at J, with 16 bases between.

This clonotype was detected many times. The chain links TRBV11-2 to TRBJ1-1; D perhaps matches TRBD1 (5 bases). The germline V gene encodes CDR1 SGHAT and CDR2 FQNNGV. Trimming removed 0 bases from V and 4 bases from J, with 6 bases in between. The CDR3 is made up of 13 amino acids. CDR3 nucleotide sequence: TGTGCCAGCAGCTTAGATCAGGGCACTGAAGCTTTCTTT. It specifies CASSLDQGTEAFF.

This clonotype was seen many times. This chain joins TRBV11-2 and TRBJ2-1, with a weak D call TRBD1 (5 bases). This CDR3 region has 16 residues. From germline, CDR1 is SGHAT and CDR2 FQNNGV. Trimming removed 1 base at V and 2 bases at J, with 12 bases between. The CDR3 coding sequence is TGTGCCAGCAGCTTAGTGGGGCCCACACCCTACAATGAGCAGTTCTTC. Amino acid sequence: CASSLVGPTPYNEQFF.

This clonotype occurred a few times. This chain uses TRBV18 with TRBJ1-6; D is unresolved. The CDR3 contains 17 residues. CDR1 and CDR2 (germline): KGHSH, LQKENI. The V end was cut by 5 bases, the J end by 2 bases, with 16 bases between. The CDR3 is CASSSTSRSPYNSPLHF. Here the CDR3 DNA reads TGTGCCAGCTCATCCACTTCCAGGAGCCCCTATAATTCACCCCTCCACTTT.

The rearrangement links TRBV20-1 to TRBJ2-7; D is undetermined. This CDR3 has 13 amino acids. Trimming shortened V by 3 bases and J by 2 bases, and 11 bases separated the two germline ends. CDR1 and CDR2 (germline): DFQATT, SNEGSKA (reference sequence). CDR3 protein: CSASPRATYEQYF. The CDR3 DNA reads as TGCAGTGCTAGCCCCCGGGCTACCTACGAGCAGTACTTC.

This clonotype was found many times. CDR3 in DNA: TGTGCCAGCAATGGACAGGGGGCAGACACTGAAGCTTTCTTT. Its protein product is CASNGQGADTEAFF. The chain has TRBV6-1 and TRBJ1-1, with TRBD1 matching 11 bases. The CDR3 is 14 residues long. V lost 7 bases to trimming and J lost 3 bases; unmatched junction nucleotides: 4. The germline CDR1 and CDR2 sequences are MNHNS and SASEGT.

This clonotype has a handful of counts. The V call is TRBV20-1, the J call TRBJ1-4, with D perhaps matching TRBD1 (5 bases). CDR1 is DFQATT, CDR2 SNEGSKA, per germline (reference sequence). The CDR3 runs to 17 residues. The V end was cut by 5 bases, the J end by 0 bases, with 19 bases between. CDR3 DNA sequence: TGCAGTGCTCCCCCGACAGACACGCCCGCAACTAATGAAAAACTGTTTTTT. Its protein product is CSAPPTDTPATNEKLFF.

This clonotype was counted many times. The genes are TRBV28 and TRBJ2-6; possible D gene TRBD1, 5 bases. CDR1 and CDR2 from the germline V gene are MDHEN and SYDVKM. Trimming took off 5 bases at V and 1 base at J, with 12 bases between the two ends. The CDR3 covers 16 residues. CDR3 residues: CASSPMTASGANVLTF. The CDR3 region has the DNA TGTGCCAGCAGTCCAATGACAGCTTCTGGGGCCAACGTCCTGACTTTC.

Note on this clonotype: Since a much larger clone is just one base distant, this may be a read error. The chain has TRBV11-2 and TRBJ1-5, with 9 bases identical to TRBD1. Germline CDR1 SGHAT, CDR2 FQNNGV. Trimming cost V 4 bases and J 6 bases; bases outside gene matches: 10. This CDR3 region has 16 residues. CDR3 nucleotide sequence: TGTGCCAGCAGCTCCTGGACAGGGGCGGGTAGTCAGCCCCAGCATTTT. It specifies CASSSWTGAGSQPQHF.

In this sample, this clonotype turned up many times. The J gene is TRBJ1-2, the V gene TRBV6-5; D is possibly TRBD1 (5 bases). The ends were cut back, 2 bases at V and 7 bases at J, with 20 bases in the middle. Germline V gene sequence: CDR1 MNHEY, CDR2 SVGAGI. The CDR3 is made up of 16 amino acids. The CDR3 loop reads CASSYAPGPRNVGYTF. The CDR3 DNA sequence: TGTGCCAGCAGTTACGCCCCGGGACCTAGGAACGTTGGCTACACCTTC.

This clonotype was observed at least ten times. The gene calls are TRBV24-1 and TRBJ2-3; weak D call: TRBD2 (5 bases). This CDR3 comprises 14 residues. The V end lost 3 bases, the J end lost 4 bases, and 10 bases lay between the germline ends. Germline V gene sequence: CDR1 KGHDR, CDR2 SFDVKD. Here the CDR3 reads CATSDTRTADTQYF. CDR3 coding DNA: TGTGCCACCAGTGATACTAGAACAGCAGATACGCAGTATTTT.

There are many counts of this clonotype. The chain has TRBV6-1 and TRBJ1-1; D gene unclear. Trimming pared 4 bases from V and 0 bases from J, leaving 9 bases between. The CDR3 totals 14 residues. In germline, CDR1 is MNHNS, CDR2 SASEGT. The CDR3 is CASSVSPLNTEAFF. The CDR3 DNA reads as TGTGCCAGCAGTGTATCTCCCCTGAACACTGAAGCTTTCTTT.

The rearrangement links TRBV6-5 to TRBJ2-7, with D maybe TRBD2 (5 bases). Germline V gene sequence: CDR1 MNHEY, CDR2 SVGAGI. Trimming stripped 2 bases from V and 2 bases from J, with 10 bases between. The CDR3 extends over 14 amino acids. The CDR3 sequence is CASSYLPGTYEQYF. CDR3 sequence (DNA): TGTGCCAGCAGTTACCTGCCGGGGACCTACGAGCAGTACTTC.

The chain links TRBV12-3 or TRBV12-4 to TRBJ1-6; D remains ambiguous. V dropped 0 bases and J dropped 10 bases, with 4 bases sitting between them. This CDR3 is 12 amino acids long. The CDR3 DNA reads as TGTGCCAGCAGTTTAGCAGTATCACCCCTCCACTTT. Translated, it gives CASSLAVSPLHF.

For this clonotype: It is likely a read error, because the conserved phenylalanine at the end of the CDR3 is missing. This chain links TRBV3-1 with TRBJ1-1, with TRBD1 as a possible D gene (6 bases). Trimming removed 5 bases from V and 5 bases from J, with 12 bases in between. This CDR3 is 13 amino acids long. Germline V lookup: CDR1 LGHDT, CDR2 YNNKEL (reference sequence). The chain's CDR3 is CASSTQGSTEAFL. The CDR3 bases are TGTGCCAGCAGCACCCAGGGGAGTACTGAAGCTTTCCTT.

This clonotype was seen many times. V usage is TRBV11-2 and J usage is TRBJ2-7; D possibly corresponds to TRBD2 (5 bases). The germline V gene has CDR1 SGHAT and CDR2 FQNNGV. The CDR3 is made up of 15 amino acids. V was cut by 8 bases and J by 4 bases, with 21 bases left in between. In DNA, the CDR3 is TGTGCCAGCGGACGATGGCTAGCCGAAAATTACGAGCAGTACTTC. Translated, it gives CASGRWLAENYEQYF.

This clonotype has more than one count but fewer than ten. This chain links TRBV13 with TRBJ2-7, with D maybe TRBD1 (6 bases). V lost 5 bases, J lost 3 bases, and 11 bases lay in between. Germline V gene data show CDR1 as PRHDT and CDR2 as FYEKMQ (reference sequence). CDR3 length equals 13 residues. The CDR3: CASSVRDNYEQYF. The CDR3 DNA reads as TGTGCCAGCAGCGTAAGGGACAACTACGAGCAGTACTTC.

This clonotype was seen repeatedly, ten times or more. The CDR3 loop is CSAIKGLVGYEQYF. The CDR3 DNA reads as TGCAGTGCTATAAAGGGACTAGTGGGCTACGAGCAGTACTTC. This chain links TRBV20-1 with TRBJ2-7; 8 nucleotides align to TRBD2. Germline V gives CDR1 DFQATT, CDR2 SNEGSKA (reference sequence). V lost 4 bases, J lost 3 bases, and 8 bases stayed unmatched. There are 14 residues in the CDR3.

This clonotype has ten or more counts. V is TRBV7-8 and J is TRBJ1-2; 7 bases fit TRBD1. Germline V gene lookup returns CDR1 SGHVS and CDR2 FQNEAQ. The ends lost 1 base at V and 4 bases at J; junction bases unmatched: 3. The CDR3 totals 14 residues. This CDR3 is CASSLDRGGYGYTF. CDR3 in DNA: TGTGCCAGCAGCTTAGACAGGGGTGGCTATGGCTACACCTTC.

This clonotype was picked up a small number of times. The rearrangement joins TRBV28 to TRBJ2-7; D is unclear. The V end was cut by 7 bases, the J end by 5 bases, with 18 bases between. This CDR3 contains 14 residues. Germline V gene lookup returns CDR1 MDHEN and CDR2 SYDVKM. The CDR3 loop is CASTRILGVDEQYF. CDR3 in DNA: TGTGCCAGCACCCGAATCCTTGGCGTTGACGAGCAGTACTTC.

The genes are TRBV12-3 or TRBV12-4 and TRBJ1-2, with 8 bases aligning to TRBD1. V gave up 1 base and J gave up 3 bases; unmatched junction bases: 7. The CDR3 has 16 residues. The CDR3, as DNA: TGTGCCAGCAGTTTAGTCCCCGGGACAGGAGACTATGGCTACACCTTC. It is translated as CASSLVPGTGDYGYTF.

The chain combines TRBV6-6 with TRBJ2-5; the match to TRBD2 covers 11 bases. The CDR3 covers 17 residues. The V and J ends lost 0 bases and 4 bases, in that order; junction bases with no gene match: 7. Germline assignment: CDR1 MNHNY and CDR2 SVGAGI (reference sequence). The CDR3 spells CASSYSRTSGLPETQYF. CDR3 sequence (DNA): TGTGCCAGCAGTTACTCGAGGACTAGCGGGTTGCCAGAGACCCAGTACTTC.